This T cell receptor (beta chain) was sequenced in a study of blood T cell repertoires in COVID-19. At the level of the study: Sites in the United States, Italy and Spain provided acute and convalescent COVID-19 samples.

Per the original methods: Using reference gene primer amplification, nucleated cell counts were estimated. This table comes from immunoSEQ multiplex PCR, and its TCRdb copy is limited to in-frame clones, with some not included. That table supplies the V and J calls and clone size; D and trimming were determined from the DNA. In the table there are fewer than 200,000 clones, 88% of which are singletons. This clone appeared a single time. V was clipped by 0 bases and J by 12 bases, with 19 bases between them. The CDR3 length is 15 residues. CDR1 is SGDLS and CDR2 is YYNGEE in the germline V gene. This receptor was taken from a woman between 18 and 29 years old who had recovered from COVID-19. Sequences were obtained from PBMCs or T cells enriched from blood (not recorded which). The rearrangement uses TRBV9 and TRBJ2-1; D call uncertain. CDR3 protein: CASSVEAAGSSAQFF. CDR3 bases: TGTGCCAGCAGCGTAGAGGCTGCCGGGTCGTCGGCGCAGTTCTTC.